The source of this T cell receptor (beta chain) is a study of CD8 T cells in ankylosing spondylitis. Study findings and constraints: Significant enrichment of disease-linked clones was reportedly seen in matched ankylosing spondylitis synovial fluid. CD8+ by phenotype, disease-linked clones were relatively rare in peripheral blood. Apparently characteristic of ankylosing spondylitis blood was a TCR beta motif (fewer than ten highly homologous variants).

This clonotype was counted at least ten times. Antigen specificity is unknown. V was shortened by 7 bases and J by 8 bases, with 20 bases between the two germline ends. This CDR3 region has 14 residues. CDR1 is SNHLY and CDR2 is FYNNEI in the germline V gene. Making the TCR beta libraries involved quantitative 5'-RACE with molecular barcodes. TCRdb called the 5' RACE reads again in MiXCR, with one record for every CDR3 protein. The data contain tens of thousands of distinct CDR3 sequences, more than 8.5% of them singletons. The sequence was obtained from a male donor with ankylosing spondylitis. The chain uses TRBV2 and TRBJ1-2, with TRBD1 as a possible D gene (6 bases). The sample was blood, either unsorted or a sorted T cell fraction (not recorded which). CDR3 in amino acids: CASTGDGGLRGYTF. The CDR3 DNA reads TGTGCCAGCACCGGAGACGGGGGCCTACGAGGCTACACCTTC.